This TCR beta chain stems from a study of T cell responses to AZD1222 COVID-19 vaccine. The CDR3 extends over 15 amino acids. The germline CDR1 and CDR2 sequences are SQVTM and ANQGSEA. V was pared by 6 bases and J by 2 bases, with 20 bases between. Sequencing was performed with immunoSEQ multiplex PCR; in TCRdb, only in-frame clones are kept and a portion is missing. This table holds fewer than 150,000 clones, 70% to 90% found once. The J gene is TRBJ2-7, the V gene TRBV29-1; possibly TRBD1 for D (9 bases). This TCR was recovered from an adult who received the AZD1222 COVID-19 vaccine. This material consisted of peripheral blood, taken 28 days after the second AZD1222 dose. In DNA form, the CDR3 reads TGCAGCGTCGCGGGGGGACAGGGTGGGGCCTACGAGCAGTACTTC. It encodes CSVAGGQGGAYEQYF.